The rows below give T cell receptor beta chains drawn from one sample of a study of OX40 agonist ivuxolimab in advanced cancers. The table came from immunoSEQ multiplex PCR; TCRdb's copy has only in-frame clones and leaves some out. The sample yields tens of thousands of clones, 89% seen once. The specimen was CD4+ or CD8+ T cells sorted from blood, collected in a trial of the OX40 agonist ivuxolimab. These receptors originate from an adult with an advanced solid tumor such as melanoma, head and neck, liver or kidney cancer. Both conserved end residues are part of each CDR3. The D gene is left open where the match is weak. Expanded clones are given a class, and other clones once, few, many or no size at all.

. TRBD1 TRBJ2-5 TRBV27 TGTGCCAGCGCCCCCGACAGGGGCCTTCGCTTTGGAGAGACCCAGTACTTC CASAPDRGLRFGETQYF
. TRBD1 TRBJ1-4 TRBV5-4 TGTGCCAGCAGCCTAACCCGGGGGACAGGGAATGAAAAACTGTTTTTT CASSLTRGTGNEKLFF
. TRBD1 TRBJ1-5 TRBV7-9 TGTGCCAGCAGCTCGCCCGGCCAGGGGGGTCAGCCCCAGCATTTT CASSSPGQGGQPQHF
. . TRBJ1-1 TRBV10-3 TGTGCCCTTAGAGAGCCGGGGGAAACTGAAGCTTTCTTT CALREPGETEAFF
. TRBD2 TRBJ2-5 TRBV5-1 TGCGCCACCGCTCGCCTTGCTAGCGGGGGGGGAGAGACCCAGTACTTC CATARLASGGGETQYF
. . TRBJ1-2 TRBV6-5 TGTGCCAGCACCCAGGGACTGTACTATGGCTACACCTTC CASTQGLYYGYTF
. TRBD2 TRBJ2-1 TRBV2 TGTGCCAGCAGTAGACTAGCGGACCCCTACAATGAGCAGTTCTTC CASSRLADPYNEQFF
. . TRBJ2-5 TRBV30 TGTGCCTGCCTCAGAGGGGCGACCCAGTACTTC CACLRGATQYF
. . TRBJ2-3 TRBV9 TGTGCCAGCAGCGCCCGATGGGACTCTCCCCTTAGCACAGATACGCAGTATTTT CASSARWDSPLSTDTQYF
. . TRBJ2-2 TRBV28 TGTGCCAGCAGTTTATGGGGGCCGGGTAGCACCGGGGAGCTGTTTTTT CASSLWGPGSTGELFF
. . TRBJ1-4 TRBV6-1 TGTGCCAGCAGTGATAGACAGAATGAAAAACTGTTTTTT CASSDRQNEKLFF
. TRBD1 TRBJ2-5 TRBV25-1 TGTGCCAGCGAGGACAGGGGCCAAGAGACCCAGTACTTC CASEDRGQETQYF
. . TRBJ2-5 TRBV2 TGTGCCAGCAGTGAATCGGGGACCGGCTTAGCAGCTACCCAAGAGACCCAGTACTTC CASSESGTGLAATQETQYF
. . TRBJ2-5 TRBV7-3 TGTGCCAGCAGCCCCTACGTTGGTCAGCGGACCCAGTACTTC CASSPYVGQRTQYF
. TRBD2 TRBJ2-5 TRBV5-1 TGCGCCAGCAACAGCGGGGGCCGCCGGGGAGAGACCCAGTACTTC CASNSGGRRGETQYF
. TRBD1 TRBJ1-3 TRBV19 TGTGCCAGTAGCCAGCCACCGGGACAGGGGGCGAGAAACACCATATATTTT CASSQPPGQGARNTIYF
. . TRBJ1-1 TRBV27 TGTGCCAGCAGTCCCACAGGGAACACTGAAGCTTTCTTT CASSPTGNTEAFF
. TRBD1 TRBJ2-7 TRBV7-9 TGTGCCAGCAGCCCTGACAGGGGGTTTAGCGAGCAGTACTTC CASSPDRGFSEQYF
. . TRBJ2-3 TRBV7-7 TGTGCCAGCAGCTTAGGATACACAGATACGCAGTATTTT CASSLGYTDTQYF
. . TRBJ2-2 TRBV19 TGTGCCAGTAGTATTGGAGCGGGGAACACCGGGGAGCTGTTTTTT CASSIGAGNTGELFF
. TRBD1 TRBJ1-1 TRBV14 TGTGCCAGCAGCCGTAGGACAGGGAGGAACACTGAAGCTTTCTTT CASSRRTGRNTEAFF
once . TRBJ2-7 TRBV11-2 TGTGCCAGCAGTCAGGGAGCCTGGCCGGGGGAGCAGTACTTC CASSQGAWPGEQYF
. . TRBJ2-5 TRBV7-9 TGTGCCAGCAGGTTCGAGGGGACCCAGTACTTC CASRFEGTQYF
. . TRBJ2-5 TRBV10-3 TGTGCCATCAGAGAAGGGGGTTTAGAGACCCAGTACTTC CAIREGGLETQYF
. . TRBJ2-2 TRBV11-3 TGTGCCAGCAGCTTAGGAACCGGGGAGCTGTTTTTT CASSLGTGELFF
. . TRBJ2-2 TRBV5-1 TGCGCCAGCGGCCCCTTTGATCGGAGCACCGGGGAGCTGTTTTTT CASGPFDRSTGELFF
. . TRBJ1-3 TRBV9 TGTGCCAGCAGCGTAGAGCCGGCCGGAAACACCATATATTTT CASSVEPAGNTIYF
once . TRBJ1-5 TRBV6-1 TGTGCCAGCAGTCCTGCAGGCCCTCAGCCCCAGCATTTT CASSPAGPQPQHF
. TRBD1 TRBJ2-7 TRBV19 TGTGCCAGTAGTGACCCCCGACAGGGCTCCTACGAGCAGTACTTC CASSDPRQGSYEQYF
. TRBD2 TRBJ2-7 TRBV27 TGTGCCAGCAGTTCCCTGGGACTAGCAGTAACCTACGAGCAGTACTTC CASSSLGLAVTYEQYF
. TRBD2 TRBJ2-4 TRBV5-1 TGCGCCAGCAGCTTGGAGCTAGCGGGAGCCAAAAACATTCAGTACTTC CASSLELAGAKNIQYF
. TRBD2 TRBJ2-7 TRBV19 TGTGCCAGTAGTACCCTAGCGGAGACTTACGAGCAGTACTTC CASSTLAETYEQYF
. . TRBJ1-2 TRBV6-1 TGTGCCAGCAGTGAAGCGCTTTTAAGTCTCAAAGGCTACACCTTC CASSEALLSLKGYTF
. TRBD1 TRBJ1-5 TRBV30 TGTGCCTGGAGACCGGGACAGGGACATCAGCCCCAGCATTTT CAWRPGQGHQPQHF
. . TRBJ2-6 TRBV19 TGTGCCAGTAGTGTAAATTCTGGGGCCAACGTCCTGACTTTC CASSVNSGANVLTF
. TRBD2 TRBJ2-1 TRBV5-1 TGCGCCAGCAGCTTAAGACTAGCGGGGGGGTCCTACAATGAGCAGTTCTTC CASSLRLAGGSYNEQFF
. . TRBJ2-7 TRBV11-2 TGTGCCAGCAGCTTATATCAAAGCTCCTACGAGCAGTACTTC CASSLYQSSYEQYF
. TRBD2 TRBJ2-5 TRBV7-9 TGTGCCAGCAGCTTAGAAGGTTCGCTAGCGGGGGATACCCAGTACTTC CASSLEGSLAGDTQYF
once . TRBJ1-4 TRBV19 TGTGCCAGTAGGGATGAAAAACTGTTTTTT CASRDEKLFF
. TRBD2 TRBJ2-3 TRBV2 TGTGCCAGCAGTGAAGCTGGTAGCGGGAGCCTCGGCACAGATACGCAGTATTTT CASSEAGSGSLGTDTQYF
. . TRBJ2-7 TRBV5-1 TGCGCCAGCAGCTTGGACGGCGGGGTGTATTACGAGCAGTACTTC CASSLDGGVYYEQYF
. . TRBJ2-1 TRBV19 TGTGCCAGTAGTAAGAGCATTTACAATGAGCAGTTCTTC CASSKSIYNEQFF
. . TRBJ1-4 TRBV9 TGTGCCAGCAGCGTAGGAACAGGTCTGCCGGCGGAAAAACTGTTTTTT CASSVGTGLPAEKLFF
few . TRBJ2-5 TRBV10-3 TGTGCCATCAGTCCGCGGGAACAAGAGACCCAGTACTTC CAISPREQETQYF
. . TRBJ2-4 TRBV11-2 TGTGCCAGCAGCTTAGTCTGGGGCAAAAACATTCAGTACTTC CASSLVWGKNIQYF
. . TRBJ2-5 TRBV7-9 TGTGCCAGCAGAAGGGACAGCTGGGGGGGGACCCAGTACTTC CASRRDSWGGTQYF
. TRBD1 TRBJ1-3 TRBV9 TGTGCCAGCAGCGTAGCTCAGGGGGCAAATGGAAACACCATATATTTT CASSVAQGANGNTIYF
. TRBD1 TRBJ1-1 TRBV5-4 TGTGCCAGCAGCTTACTAAGACAGGGTGAAGCTTTCTTT CASSLLRQGEAFF
. TRBD1 TRBJ2-5 TRBV19 TGTGCCAGTAGCCCGGACAGGGCACTTGGGGAGACCCAGTACTTC CASSPDRALGETQYF
. TRBD1 TRBJ2-5 TRBV14 TGTGCCAGCAGCCAAGCTCTCCCTTTGGGACAGGGGTTCCAAGAGACCCAGTACTTC CASSQALPLGQGFQETQYF
few . TRBJ1-4 TRBV7-9 TGTGCCAGCAGCTTAGGGGACGGAGTCAATAATGAAAAACTGTTTTTT CASSLGDGVNNEKLFF
. TRBD1 TRBJ1-2 TRBV6-4 TGTGCCAGCAGTGAAACAGGGGGCGGAGGCTACACCTTC CASSETGGGGYTF
. . TRBJ2-1 TRBV5-1 TGCGCCAGCAGCCGAGACGGAAGCTCCTACAATGAGCAGTTCTTC CASSRDGSSYNEQFF
. TRBD2 TRBJ2-2 TRBV7-2 TGTGCCAGCAGCTTAGTTGGGACTAGCGGGTACGCGAACACCGGGGAGCTGTTTTTT CASSLVGTSGYANTGELFF
. TRBD1 TRBJ2-5 TRBV6-6 TGTGCCAGCAGTCGAGGGGACAGATCCCAAGAGACCCAGTACTTC CASSRGDRSQETQYF
. . TRBJ2-7 TRBV6-1 TGTGCCAGCAGTTGGTTGGACGGGAGCGCCTACGAGCAGTACTTC CASSWLDGSAYEQYF
. . TRBJ2-1 TRBV18 TGTGCCAGCTCACCACAGGGGGGCCCCTACAATGAGCAGTTCTTC CASSPQGGPYNEQFF